This TCR beta chain stems from a study of shared T cell receptors in the human thymus. Germline trimming cut 0 bases from V and 0 bases from J; bases unmatched to any gene: 7. This CDR3 contains 17 residues. Germline V gene sequence: CDR1 MRHNA, CDR2 SNTAGT. Assay used: immunoSEQ multiplex PCR; TCRdb lists only in-frame clones, some missing. Of more than 300,000 clones listed, 95% are singletons. The sequencing sample was made of thymocytes. The rearrangement joins TRBV6-4 to TRBJ1-2; 7 bases align to TRBD1. This receptor was taken from a human donor. The CDR3 loop reads CASSDSNGTEANYGYTF. The CDR3 coding sequence is TGTGCCAGCAGTGACTCGAATGGGACAGAAGCTAACTATGGCTACACCTTC.